This T cell receptor (beta chain) came from a study of shared clonotypes between healthy human individuals. Study summary: The donors, two women and three men, were aged 18 to 49. Broader study findings: For naive CD4 cells, around 5.1% of clonotypes were shared across a handful of donors.

The donor population consisted of healthy HIV-negative adults with no recent acute infections or vaccinations. The CDR3 runs 11 residues. The germline V and J ends were trimmed by 1 base and 8 bases, with 6 bases remaining between them. Germline V lookup: CDR1 SGHDT, CDR2 YYEEEE. As processed by the authors: Owing to the provision of junction-only sequences devoid of quality scores by immunoSEQ, filtering differed. Produced via immunoSEQ multiplex PCR; TCRdb's table is partial and in-frame only. V and J calls and clone size are copied from that table; D and trimming were computed from the DNA. The sample includes 2 million or so clones, 85% to 95% seen only once; the top ten take 0.13%. This clone was found once. Its antigen remains unknown.

The chain has TRBV5-6 and TRBJ1-1; no definite D call. Sample: naive CD4+ T cells sorted from blood. Specified subset: CD45RA+ positively selected. The TCR was taken from a man aged 18 to 29 in good health. This chain's CDR3 is CASSLLGEAFF. DNA of the CDR3: TGTGCCAGCAGCTTGTTGGGAGAAGCTTTCTTT.